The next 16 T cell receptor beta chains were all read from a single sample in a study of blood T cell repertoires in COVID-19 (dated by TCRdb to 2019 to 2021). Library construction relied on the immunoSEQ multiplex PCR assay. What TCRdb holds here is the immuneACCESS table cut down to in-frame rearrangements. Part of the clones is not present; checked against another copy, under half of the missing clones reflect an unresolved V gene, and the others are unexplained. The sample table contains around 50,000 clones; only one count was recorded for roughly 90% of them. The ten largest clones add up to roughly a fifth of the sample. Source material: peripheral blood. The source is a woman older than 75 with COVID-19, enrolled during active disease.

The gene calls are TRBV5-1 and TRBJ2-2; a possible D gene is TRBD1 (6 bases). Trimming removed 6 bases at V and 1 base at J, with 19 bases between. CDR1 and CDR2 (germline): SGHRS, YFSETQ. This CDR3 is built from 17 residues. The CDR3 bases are TGCGCCAGCAATCGGTTCGTTGGGACACAGAACACCGGGGAGCTGTTTTTT. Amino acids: CASNRFVGTQNTGELFF. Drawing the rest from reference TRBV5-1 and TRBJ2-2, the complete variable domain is KAGVTQTPRYLIKTRGQQVTLSCSPISGHRSVSWYQQTPGQGLQFLFEYFSETQRNKGNFPGRFSGRQFSNSRSEMNVSTLELGDSALYLCASNRFVGTQNTGELFFGEGSRLTVL.

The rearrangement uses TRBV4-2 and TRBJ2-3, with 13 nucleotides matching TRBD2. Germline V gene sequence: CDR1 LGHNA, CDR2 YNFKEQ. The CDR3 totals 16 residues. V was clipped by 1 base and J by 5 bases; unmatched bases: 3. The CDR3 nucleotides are TGTGCCAGCAGCCAAGGCAGGACTAGCGGGGGAGATACGCAGTATTTT. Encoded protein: CASSQGRTSGGDTQYF.

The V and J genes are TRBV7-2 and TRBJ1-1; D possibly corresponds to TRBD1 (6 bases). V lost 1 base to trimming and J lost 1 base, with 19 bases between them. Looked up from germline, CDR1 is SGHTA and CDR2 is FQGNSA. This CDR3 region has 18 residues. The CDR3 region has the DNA TGTGCCAGCAGCTTAGACCCAGGGGCCGGTATCAAGAACACTGAAGCTTTCTTT. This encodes CASSLDPGAGIKNTEAFF. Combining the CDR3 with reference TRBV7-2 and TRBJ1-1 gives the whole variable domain GAGVSQSPSNKVTEKGKDVELRCDPISGHTALYWYRQSLGQGLEFLIYFQGNSAPDKSGLPSDRFSAERTGGSVSTLTIQRTQQEDSAVYLCASSLDPGAGIKNTEAFFGQGTRLTVV.

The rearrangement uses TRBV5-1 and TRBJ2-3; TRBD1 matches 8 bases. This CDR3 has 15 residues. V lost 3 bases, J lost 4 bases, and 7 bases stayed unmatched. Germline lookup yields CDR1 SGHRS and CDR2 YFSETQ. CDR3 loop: CASSSGQGKADTQYF. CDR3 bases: TGCGCCAGCAGCTCCGGACAGGGCAAGGCAGATACGCAGTATTTT.

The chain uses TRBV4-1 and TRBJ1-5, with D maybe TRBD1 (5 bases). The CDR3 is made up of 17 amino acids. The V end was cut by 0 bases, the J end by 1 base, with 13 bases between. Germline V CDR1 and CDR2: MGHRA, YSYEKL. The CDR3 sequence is CASSQDQRGGSNQPQHF. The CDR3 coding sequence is TGCGCCAGCAGCCAAGACCAGAGGGGAGGGAGCAATCAGCCCCAGCATTTT.

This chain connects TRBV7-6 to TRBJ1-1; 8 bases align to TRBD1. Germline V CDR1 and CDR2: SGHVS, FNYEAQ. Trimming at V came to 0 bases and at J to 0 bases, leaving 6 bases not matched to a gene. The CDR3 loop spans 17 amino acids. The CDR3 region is CASSLAGQDLLNTEAFF. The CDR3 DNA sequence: TGTGCCAGCAGCTTAGCGGGACAGGACCTTTTGAACACTGAAGCTTTCTTT.

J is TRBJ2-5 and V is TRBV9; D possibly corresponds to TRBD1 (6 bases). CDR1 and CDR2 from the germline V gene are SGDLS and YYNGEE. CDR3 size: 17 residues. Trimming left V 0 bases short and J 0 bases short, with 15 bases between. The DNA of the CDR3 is TGTGCCAGCAGCGTAGGGCAGGGACAACCATACCAAGAGACCCAGTACTTC. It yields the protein CASSVGQGQPYQETQYF.

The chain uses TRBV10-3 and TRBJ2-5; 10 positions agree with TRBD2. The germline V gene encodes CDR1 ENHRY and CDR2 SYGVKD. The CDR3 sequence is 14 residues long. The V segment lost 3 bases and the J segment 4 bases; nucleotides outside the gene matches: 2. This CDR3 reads CAISEQRGGETQYF. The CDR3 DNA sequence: TGTGCCATCAGTGAACAGCGGGGGGGAGAGACCCAGTACTTC.

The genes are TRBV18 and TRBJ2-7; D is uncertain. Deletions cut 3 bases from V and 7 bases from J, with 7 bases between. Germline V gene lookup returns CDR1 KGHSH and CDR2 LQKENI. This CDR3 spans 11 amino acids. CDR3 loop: CASSPGEEQYF. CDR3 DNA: TGTGCCAGCTCACCCGGAGAGGAGCAGTACTTC.

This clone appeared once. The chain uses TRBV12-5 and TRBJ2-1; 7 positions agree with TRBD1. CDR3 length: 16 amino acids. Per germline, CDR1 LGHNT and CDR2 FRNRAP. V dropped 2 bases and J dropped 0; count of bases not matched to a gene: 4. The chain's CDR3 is CASGLRGQGSYNEQFF. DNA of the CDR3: TGTGCTAGTGGTTTGAGGGGGCAGGGCTCCTACAATGAGCAGTTCTTC. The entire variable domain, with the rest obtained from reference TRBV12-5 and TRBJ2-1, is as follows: DARVTQTPRHKVTEMGQEVTMRCQPILGHNTVFWYRQTMMQGLELLAYFRNRAPLDDSGMPKDRFSAEMPDATLATLKIQPSEPRDSAVYFCASGLRGQGSYNEQFFGPGTRLTVL.

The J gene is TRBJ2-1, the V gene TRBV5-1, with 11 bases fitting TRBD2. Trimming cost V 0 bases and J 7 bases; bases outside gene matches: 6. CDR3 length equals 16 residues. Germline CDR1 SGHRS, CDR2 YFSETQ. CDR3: CASSLAASGGWNEQFF. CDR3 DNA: TGCGCCAGCAGCTTGGCCGCTAGCGGGGGGTGGAATGAGCAGTTCTTC.

The CDR3 protein is CASSLGTGQFYEQYF. DNA of the CDR3: TGTGCCAGCAGCTTAGGGACAGGGCAATTCTACGAGCAGTACTTC. This chain connects TRBV13 to TRBJ2-7, with 7 bases identical to TRBD1. The V and J ends lost 0 bases and 3 bases, in that order; junction bases with no gene match: 5. The CDR3 contains 15 residues. Germline V gene data show CDR1 as PRHDT and CDR2 as FYEKMQ (reference sequence). Drawing the rest from reference TRBV13 and TRBJ2-7, the complete variable domain is AAGVIQSPRHLIKEKRETATLKCYPIPRHDTVYWYQQGPGQDPQFLISFYEKMQSDKGSIPDRFSAQQFSDYHSELNMSSLELGDSALYFCASSLGTGQFYEQYFGPGTRLTVT.

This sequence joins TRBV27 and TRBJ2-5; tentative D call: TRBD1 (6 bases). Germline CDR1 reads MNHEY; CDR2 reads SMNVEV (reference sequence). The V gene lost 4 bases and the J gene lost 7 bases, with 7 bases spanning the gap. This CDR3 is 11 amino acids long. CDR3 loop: CASSSRGTQYF. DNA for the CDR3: TGTGCCAGCAGTTCCAGGGGGACCCAGTACTTC.

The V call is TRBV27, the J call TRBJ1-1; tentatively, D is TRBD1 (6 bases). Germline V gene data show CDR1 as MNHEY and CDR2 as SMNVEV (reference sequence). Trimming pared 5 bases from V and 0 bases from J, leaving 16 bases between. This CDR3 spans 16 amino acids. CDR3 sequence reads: CASSGHRDTLNTEAFF. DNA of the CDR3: TGTGCCAGCAGTGGACACCGGGACACCTTGAACACTGAAGCTTTCTTT.

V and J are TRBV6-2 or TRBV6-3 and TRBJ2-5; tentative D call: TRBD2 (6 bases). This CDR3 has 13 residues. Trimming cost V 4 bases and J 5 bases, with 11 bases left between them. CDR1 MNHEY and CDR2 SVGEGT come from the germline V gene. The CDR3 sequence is CASSSGTQETQYF. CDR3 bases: TGTGCCAGCAGTTCCGGGACTCAGGAGACCCAGTACTTC.

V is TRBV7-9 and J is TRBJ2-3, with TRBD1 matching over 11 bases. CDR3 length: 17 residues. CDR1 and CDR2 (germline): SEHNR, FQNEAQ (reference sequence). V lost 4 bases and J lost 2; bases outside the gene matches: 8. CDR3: CASSSPDRGLSTDTQYF. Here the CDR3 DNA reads TGTGCCAGCAGCTCGCCGGACAGGGGGCTATCCACAGATACGCAGTATTTT.